The sequence of this T cell receptor (beta chain) was determined in a study of T-cell memory formation after mild COVID-19. There are many counts of this clonotype. The CDR3 has 14 residues. Germline-derived CDR1 and CDR2 are SGDLS and YYNGEE. J was trimmed by 2 bases and V by 3 bases; bases with no gene match: 2. Constant-segment primers served in 5'RACE that generated TCR alpha and TCR beta cDNA libraries bearing sample barcodes and UMIs. In TCRdb, the 5' RACE reads were re-called with MiXCR into one record per CDR3 protein. Here the sample spans roughly 240,000 distinct CDR3 sequences, about 16% being singletons.

The V gene is TRBV9, the J gene TRBJ2-5; 9 bases are a match to TRBD2. This receptor was identified in an adult woman who had mild COVID-19 (a few samples of this study predate the infection). Cell type and time point are not known. The sequencing sample was made of PBMCs or a T cell subset sorted from them (not recorded which). CDR3 in amino acids: CASSATSGQETQYF. The CDR3 DNA is TGTGCCAGCAGCGCGACTAGCGGACAAGAGACCCAGTACTTC.